Included here is one T cell receptor beta chain sequence, with context. This sample was included in a study of blood T cell repertoires in COVID-19. Study background: Samples taken during acute and convalescent COVID-19 were collected in the United States, Italy and Spain.

TCRdb keeps only in-frame clones here, not all; method: immunoSEQ multiplex PCR. This table has 15,000 to 18,000 clones, about 81% appearing once. V shed 0 bases and J shed 2 bases, with 11 bases lying between them. This CDR3 is 15 amino acids long. CDR1 and CDR2 from the germline V gene are SGHDN and FVKESK. Sequencing was carried out using peripheral blood. V and J are TRBV14 and TRBJ2-7; possibly TRBD1 for D (6 bases). This sequence originates from a man of 80 years or more with active or convalescent COVID-19. CDR3 DNA sequence: TGTGCCAGCAGCCAAGATCTCGACAGGACCTACGAGCAGTACTTC. Amino acid sequence: CASSQDLDRTYEQYF.